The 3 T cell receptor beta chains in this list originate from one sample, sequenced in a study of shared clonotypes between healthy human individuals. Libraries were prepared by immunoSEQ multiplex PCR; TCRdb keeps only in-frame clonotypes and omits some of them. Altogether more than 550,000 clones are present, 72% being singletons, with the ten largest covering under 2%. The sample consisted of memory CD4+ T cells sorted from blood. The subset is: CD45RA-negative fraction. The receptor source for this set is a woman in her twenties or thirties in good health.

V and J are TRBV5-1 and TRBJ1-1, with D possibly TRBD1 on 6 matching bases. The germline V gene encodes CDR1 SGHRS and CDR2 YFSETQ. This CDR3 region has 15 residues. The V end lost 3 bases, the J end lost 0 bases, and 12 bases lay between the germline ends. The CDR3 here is CASSWEGGMNTEAFF. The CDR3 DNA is TGCGCCAGCAGCTGGGAAGGGGGAATGAACACTGAAGCTTTCTTT.

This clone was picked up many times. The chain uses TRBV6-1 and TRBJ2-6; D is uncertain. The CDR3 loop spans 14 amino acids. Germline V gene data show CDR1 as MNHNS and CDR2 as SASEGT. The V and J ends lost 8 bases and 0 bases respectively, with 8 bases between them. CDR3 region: CASLPVSGANVLTF. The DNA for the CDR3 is TGTGCCAGCCTCCCGGTCTCTGGGGCCAACGTCCTGACTTTC.

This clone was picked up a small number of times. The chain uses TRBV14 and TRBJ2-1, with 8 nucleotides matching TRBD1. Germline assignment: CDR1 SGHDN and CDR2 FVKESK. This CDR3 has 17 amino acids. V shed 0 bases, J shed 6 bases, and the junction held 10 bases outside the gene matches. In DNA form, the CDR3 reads TGTGCCAGCAGCCAAGATCTTTGGAGGACAGGGAGCAATGAGCAGTTCTTC. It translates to CASSQDLWRTGSNEQFF.